The source of this TCR beta chain is a study of T cells in Graves' hyperthyroidism and ophthalmopathy. Amplified TCR beta CDR3 regions came from RNA transcripts. When the TCR CDR3 underwent first-round RT-PCR, the HTBI primer set was used. In TCRdb, the multiplex PCR reads were re-called with MiXCR into one record per CDR3 protein. The sample lists roughly 640,000 distinct CDR3 sequences, about 16% occurring once. Under 3 months was the duration of disease in ophthalmopathy patients, who also had a Clinical Activity Score of at least 3 and a NOSPECS grade of at least 4. Uncontrolled infection, other autoimmune disease, pregnancy and lactation each barred patients from inclusion. The sample holds many counts of this clonotype. V lost 5 bases and J lost 3; bases outside the gene matches: 5. Germline loops: CDR1 SGHTA, CDR2 FQGNSA. The CDR3 is made up of 16 amino acids.

The rearrangement joins TRBV7-2 to TRBJ2-3, with 13 nucleotides matching TRBD2. What was sequenced was blood. This receptor was taken from a middle-aged woman with Graves' ophthalmopathy. The CDR3 sequence: CASSEGTSGNTDTQYF. Here the CDR3 DNA reads TGTGCCAGCAGCGAAGGGACTAGCGGGAATACAGATACGCAGTATTTT.